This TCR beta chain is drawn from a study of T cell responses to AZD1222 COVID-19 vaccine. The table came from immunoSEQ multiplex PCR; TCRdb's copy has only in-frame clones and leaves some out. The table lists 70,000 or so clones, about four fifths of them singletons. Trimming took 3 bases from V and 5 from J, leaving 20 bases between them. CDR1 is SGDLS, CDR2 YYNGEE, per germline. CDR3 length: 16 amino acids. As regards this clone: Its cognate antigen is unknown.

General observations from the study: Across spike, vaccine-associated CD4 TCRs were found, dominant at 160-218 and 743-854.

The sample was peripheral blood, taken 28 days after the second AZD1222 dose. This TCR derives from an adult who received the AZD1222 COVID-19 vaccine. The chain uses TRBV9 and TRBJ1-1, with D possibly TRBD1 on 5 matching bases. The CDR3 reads CASSGPRLGGGTEAFF. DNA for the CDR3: TGTGCCAGCAGCGGACCTCGGTTGGGCGGGGGTACTGAAGCTTTCTTT.